This T cell receptor beta chain originates from a study of blood T cell repertoires in COVID-19. About the research overall: T cells, B-cell-depleted T cells, or PBMCs provided the cDNA or gDNA that served as material.

Authors' data handling: Reference gene primer amplification yielded estimated nucleated cell counts. TCRdb's table, derived via immunoSEQ multiplex PCR, lists solely in-frame clones and lacks some. That table is the source of V, J and clone size, and D and trimming were worked out from the DNA. The table includes 140,000 or so clones, more than 75% detected once. J was trimmed by 8 bases and V by 1 base; bases with no gene match: 13. The CDR3 runs to 17 residues. Germline V gene lookup returns CDR1 SGHDT and CDR2 YYEEEE. This TCR derives from a middle-aged man who had recovered from COVID-19. Sequencing was performed on peripheral blood. This chain joins TRBV5-6 and TRBJ1-4; TRBD1 aligns across 8 bases. The CDR3 nucleotides are TGTGCCAGCAGCTTGTTGGACAGGGAGGACCTTTTCGAAAAACTGTTTTTT. This codes for CASSLLDREDLFEKLFF.